The 6 T cell receptor beta chains presented below share a single source sample, sequenced in a study of shared clonotypes between healthy human individuals. Profiled with immunoSEQ multiplex PCR; TCRdb holds only in-frame clones, not every one. Among about 2.1 million clones, 93% were seen once, and the ten largest hold under 2%. Naive CD8 cells lacked CD45RO, underwent positive selection for CCR7 and left out terminally differentiated effector memory CD45RA+ cells. The sequencing input was naive CD8+ T cells from PBMCs. These receptors were collected from a man between 18 and 35 years old in good health. Some clones in this sample may be carry-over from other donors' samples.

This chain joins TRBV4-3 and TRBJ1-2; D is uncertain. Looked up from germline, CDR1 is LGHNA and CDR2 is YSLEER. The length of the CDR3 is 14 residues. Trimming pared 1 base from V and 6 bases from J, leaving 12 bases between. The CDR3 region is CASSQGRSEHGYTF. The CDR3 bases are TGCGCCAGCAGCCAAGGTAGAAGCGAGCATGGCTACACCTTC.

The chain combines TRBV2 with TRBJ2-7; no definite D call. The germline CDR1 and CDR2 sequences are SNHLY and FYNNEI. V lost 8 bases to trimming and J lost 1 base, with 9 bases between them. This CDR3 spans 12 amino acids. The CDR3 region has the DNA TGTGCCAGCGCGTCTTCATCCTACGAGCAGTACTTC. Its translation is CASASSSYEQYF. Full variable domain (outside the CDR3, taken from reference TRBV2 and TRBJ2-7): EPEVTQTPSHQVTQMGQEVILRCVPISNHLYFYWYRQILGQKVEFLVSFYNNEISEKSEIFDDQFSVERPDGSNFTLKIRSTKLEDSAMYFCASASSSYEQYFGPGTRLTVT.

This chain connects TRBV25-1 to TRBJ2-7, with 9 bases identical to TRBD1. With V trimmed by 7 bases and J by 2 bases, 15 bases remained unmatched. This CDR3 region has 17 residues. The germline V gene encodes CDR1 MGHDK and CDR2 SYGVNS. The CDR3 DNA sequence: TGTGCCAGCACAGGGACAGGGTTAAACCCTCAAACCTACGAGCAGTACTTC. Encoded protein: CASTGTGLNPQTYEQYF.

The gene calls are TRBV5-5 and TRBJ2-7; D is undetermined. V gave up 0 bases and J gave up 2 bases, with 12 bases separating them. This CDR3 is built from 15 residues. From germline, CDR1 is SGHKS and CDR2 YYEKEE (reference sequence). The CDR3 DNA reads TGTGCCAGCAGCTTGGATTGTAAGGGCCCCTACGAGCAGTACTTC. Translating gives CASSLDCKGPYEQYF.

Only one count was recorded for this clone. V is TRBV29-1 and J is TRBJ2-1; D uncertain. Trimming took off 0 bases at V and 0 bases at J, with 6 bases between the two ends. The CDR3 loop spans 14 amino acids. From germline, CDR1 is SQVTM and CDR2 ANQGSEA. This CDR3 reads CSVEEGNSYNEQFF. The CDR3 coding sequence is TGCAGCGTTGAAGAGGGCAACTCCTACAATGAGCAGTTCTTC.

The J gene is TRBJ2-7, the V gene TRBV10-3, with D perhaps matching TRBD2 (6 bases). The CDR3 spans 15 residues. The germline V gene encodes CDR1 ENHRY and CDR2 SYGVKD. With 3 bases removed from V and 0 bases from J, the gap between germline ends came to 12 bases. In nucleotides, the CDR3 is TGTGCCATCAGTGACCCAGCGGGCGCCTCCTACGAGCAGTACTTC. It codes for CAISDPAGASYEQYF.